A single sample gave rise to the 22 T cell receptor beta chains below, sequenced in a study of blood T cell repertoires in COVID-19. Clones were read by immunoSEQ multiplex PCR, and TCRdb kept only the in-frame ones, dropping some. The profile shows a few hundred thousand clones, 75% to 90% of them singletons. The sequencing input was peripheral blood. The source of these receptors is a woman in her twenties or thirties with COVID-19, enrolled during active disease.

The chain couples TRBV6-5 to TRBJ1-1; D gene unclear. The CDR3 is 13 residues long. V was clipped by 10 bases and J by 4 bases, with 16 bases between them. Germline values: CDR1 MNHEY, CDR2 SVGAGI. The CDR3 loop reads CATTMEVGTEAFF. In DNA form, the CDR3 reads TGTGCCACCACGATGGAGGTAGGCACTGAAGCTTTCTTT.

This chain connects TRBV7-9 to TRBJ1-1, with D possibly matching TRBD1 (5 bases). CDR1 is SEHNR, CDR2 FQNEAQ, per germline (reference sequence). This CDR3 contains 13 residues. V was shortened by 6 bases and J by 2 bases, with 10 bases between the two germline ends. The CDR3 is CASSPGGNTEAFF. As DNA, the CDR3 is TGTGCCAGCAGTCCGGGGGGAAACACTGAAGCTTTCTTT. The full variable domain, with the rest looked up from reference TRBV7-9 and TRBJ1-1, is DTGVSQNPRHKITKRGQNVTFRCDPISEHNRLYWYRQTLGQGPEFLTYFQNEAQLEKSRLLSDRFSAERPKGSFSTLEIQRTEQGDSAMYLCASSPGGNTEAFFGQGTRLTVV.

The chain is built from TRBV18 and TRBJ1-1; TRBD1 matches 12 bases. CDR1 is KGHSH, CDR2 LQKENI, per germline. The trim removed 2 bases at V and 5 bases at J, leaving 6 bases unmatched. This CDR3 comprises 16 residues. CDR3 sequence (DNA): TGTGCCAGCTCACCAATGGGACAGGGGGCGAGGACTGAAGCTTTCTTT. Residues: CASSPMGQGARTEAFF.

The rearrangement links TRBV25-1 to TRBJ1-2, with D perhaps matching TRBD1 (5 bases). CDR3 length: 18 amino acids. V was cut by 2 bases and J by 0 bases, with 19 bases left in between. Germline CDR1 reads MGHDK; CDR2 reads SYGVNS. In DNA form, the CDR3 reads TGTGCCAGCAGTGAAGTAGGGTTGACAGACACTACTAACTATGGCTACACCTTC. Protein product: CASSEVGLTDTTNYGYTF.

This chain uses TRBV5-4 with TRBJ2-1; D possibly corresponds to TRBD1 (6 bases). The CDR3 has 15 residues. Germline values: CDR1 SGHNT, CDR2 YYREEE (reference sequence). Between the trimmed V and J ends, which lost 3 bases and 0 bases, there was a span of 10 bases. CDR3 DNA: TGTGCCAGCAGCTCCCCAGGGGTCTCCTACAATGAGCAGTTCTTC. It codes for CASSSPGVSYNEQFF.

V gene TRBV30 combines with J gene TRBJ1-3; 7 nucleotides line up with TRBD1. CDR1 is GTSNPN, CDR2 SVGIG, per germline (reference sequence). The CDR3 runs to 15 residues. The V segment lost 2 bases and the J segment 5 bases; nucleotides outside the gene matches: 9. CDR3 residues: CAWSPPDRNRNTIYF. DNA for the CDR3: TGTGCCTGGAGTCCCCCGGACAGGAATAGAAACACCATATATTTT.

In the case of this clone: This sample also contains other DNA sequences that code for the same CDR3. V is TRBV27 and J is TRBJ1-1; D is undetermined. The CDR3 extends over 14 amino acids. Germline V gene data show CDR1 as MNHEY and CDR2 as SMNVEV (reference sequence). The ends were cut back, 5 bases at V and 0 bases at J, with 10 bases in the middle. The CDR3 sequence: CASSLAGLNTEAFF. Written as DNA, the CDR3 is TGTGCCAGCAGTCTGGCGGGCTTGAACACTGAAGCTTTCTTT.

This sequence joins TRBV6-4 and TRBJ1-1; TRBD1 agrees at 9 bases. With 5 bases clipped from V and 4 bases from J, the junction kept 8 bases outside the gene matches. The CDR3 loop spans 15 amino acids. The germline V gene encodes CDR1 MRHNA and CDR2 SNTAGT. The CDR3 DNA is TGTGCCAGCAGTCCTGAACAGGGGGCATTCACTGAAGCTTTCTTT. Translated: CASSPEQGAFTEAFF.

The chain recombines TRBV6-5 with TRBJ1-6; D is perhaps TRBD1 (5 bases). V was clipped by 8 bases and J by 4 bases, with 12 bases between them. Germline CDR1 is MNHEY and CDR2 is SVGAGI. The CDR3 runs 14 residues. The CDR3 bases are TGTGCCAGCCTTTTTGACAGTTATAATTCACCCCTCCACTTT. It codes for CASLFDSYNSPLHF.

The J gene is TRBJ1-4, the V gene TRBV12-5, with D unclear. The CDR3 totals 14 residues. Germline V CDR1 and CDR2: LGHNT, FRNRAP. With 1 base removed from V and 3 bases from J, the gap between germline ends came to 6 bases. The CDR3 spells CASGLGQPNEKLFF. CDR3 coding DNA: TGTGCTAGTGGTTTGGGACAACCTAATGAAAAACTGTTTTTT.

This chain joins TRBV7-6 and TRBJ1-5; TRBD1 matches 7 bases. Unmatched junction bases numbered 6, after V lost 5 bases and J lost 2 bases. In germline, CDR1 is SGHVS, CDR2 FNYEAQ. There are 15 residues in the CDR3. The CDR3 sequence is CASSPGQRGNQPQHF. CDR3 DNA sequence: TGTGCCAGCAGCCCGGGACAGAGAGGCAATCAGCCCCAGCATTTT.

The chain recombines TRBV25-1 with TRBJ2-1, with D possibly TRBD1 on 6 matching bases. CDR1 MGHDK and CDR2 SYGVNS come from the germline V gene. Trimming took 4 bases from V and 3 from J, leaving 10 bases between them. The CDR3 contains 14 residues. CDR3 sequence reads: CASSGSRGYNEQFF. Written as DNA, the CDR3 is TGTGCCAGCAGTGGGTCCAGGGGCTACAATGAGCAGTTCTTC.

The chain couples TRBV19 to TRBJ2-7, with TRBD1 matching 8 bases. The V gene end was trimmed by 2 bases and the J gene end by 5 bases; junction bases not matched to a gene: 8. The CDR3 length is 15 residues. CDR1 and CDR2 (germline): LNHDA, SQIVND (reference sequence). This CDR3 is CASSITTTGVHEQYF. The CDR3 nucleotides read TGTGCCAGTAGTATAACGACGACAGGGGTCCACGAGCAGTACTTC. Using reference TRBV19 and TRBJ2-7 for the parts outside the CDR3, the full variable domain is DGGITQSPKYLFRKEGQNVTLSCEQNLNHDAMYWYRQDPGQGLRLIYYSQIVNDFQKGDIAEGYSVSREKKESFPLTVTSAQKNPTAFYLCASSITTTGVHEQYFGPGTRLTVT.

The chain carries TRBV29-1 and TRBJ2-1; 7 bases are shared with TRBD1. The CDR3 totals 14 residues. The germline V gene encodes CDR1 SQVTM and CDR2 ANQGSEA. Germline trimming cut 7 bases from V and 0 bases from J; bases unmatched to any gene: 6. The CDR3 sequence: CSGVRDSSYNEQFF. The CDR3 DNA is TGCAGCGGGGTCCGGGACAGCTCCTACAATGAGCAGTTCTTC.

The genes are TRBV28 and TRBJ1-1; perhaps TRBD1 as D (5 bases). Per the germline V gene, CDR1 is MDHEN and CDR2 is SYDVKM. The ends were cut back, 3 bases at V and 6 bases at J, with 11 bases in the middle. The CDR3 has 13 amino acids. The chain's CDR3 is CASSLGQSPEAFF. CDR3 DNA sequence: TGTGCCAGCAGTTTGGGGCAGTCACCTGAAGCTTTCTTT.

The chain links TRBV7-9 to TRBJ1-2; D perhaps matches TRBD1 (5 bases). The CDR3 spans 15 residues. The germline V and J ends were trimmed by 5 bases and 8 bases, with 21 bases remaining between them. Per the germline V gene, CDR1 is SEHNR and CDR2 is FQNEAQ (reference sequence). Written as DNA, the CDR3 is TGTGCCAGCAGCCTCGCGGGGACCGAAAAGGGAGGCTACACCTTC. Amino acids: CASSLAGTEKGGYTF.

J is TRBJ1-5 and V is TRBV19; 9 nucleotides line up with TRBD1. This CDR3 has 17 amino acids. CDR1 and CDR2 from the germline V gene are LNHDA and SQIVND (reference sequence). Trimming removed 4 bases from V and 2 bases from J; junction bases left unmatched: 9. This chain's CDR3 is CASSTGQGRLGNQPQHF. The DNA for the CDR3 is TGTGCCAGTAGTACAGGACAGGGGCGTTTGGGCAATCAGCCCCAGCATTTT.

V gene TRBV6-5 combines with J gene TRBJ2-5; 8 nucleotides agree with TRBD2. There are 16 residues in the CDR3. Trimming took 2 bases from V and 0 from J; bases not matched to a gene: 5. The V gene's germline CDR1 is MNHEY and CDR2 SVGAGI. The CDR3 region is CASSYGREGYQETQYF. DNA of the CDR3: TGTGCCAGCAGTTACGGACGGGAGGGTTACCAAGAGACCCAGTACTTC.

The chain has TRBV19 and TRBJ1-2, with D possibly matching TRBD1 (5 bases). The V end was cut by 7 bases, the J end by 6 bases, with 9 bases between. CDR1 is LNHDA, CDR2 SQIVND, per germline (reference sequence). The CDR3 runs 11 residues. Written as DNA, the CDR3 is TGTGCCAGTACAACAGGAGATGGCTACACCTTC. This sequence encodes CASTTGDGYTF.

The V call is TRBV7-6, the J call TRBJ2-7; 7 bases are a match to TRBD2. V gave up 0 bases and J gave up 4 bases; unmatched junction bases: 3. There are 14 residues in the CDR3. Germline V gene lookup returns CDR1 SGHVS and CDR2 FNYEAQ. The CDR3, as DNA: TGTGCCAGCAGCTTAGCGGCTAGCGGTTACGAGCAGTACTTC. Amino acid sequence: CASSLAASGYEQYF. The full variable domain, rest sourced from reference TRBV7-6 and TRBJ2-7, is GAGVSQSPRYKVTKRGQDVALRCDPISGHVSLYWYRQALGQGPEFLTYFNYEAQQDKSGLPNDRFSAERPEGSISTLTIQRTEQRDSAMYRCASSLAASGYEQYFGPGTRLTVT.

The chain has TRBV7-9 and TRBJ2-2; TRBD1 agrees at 7 bases. The CDR3 consists of 16 residues. V was pared by 2 bases and J by 1 base, with 4 bases of the junction left unmatched. Germline lookup yields CDR1 SEHNR and CDR2 FQNEAQ (reference sequence). The CDR3 loop is CASSLLGQENTGELFF. CDR3 bases: TGTGCCAGCAGCTTATTAGGACAGGAGAACACCGGGGAGCTGTTTTTT.

This chain connects TRBV28 to TRBJ2-5; D gene ambiguous. V lost 3 bases, J lost 2 bases, and 10 bases lay in between. Germline CDR1 is MDHEN and CDR2 is SYDVKM. The CDR3 is 14 amino acids. CDR3 sequence: CASSFRQEQETQYF. The CDR3 DNA reads as TGTGCCAGCAGTTTCAGACAAGAGCAAGAGACCCAGTACTTC. Full variable domain (rest looked up from reference TRBV28 and TRBJ2-5): DVKVTQSSRYLVKRTGEKVFLECVQDMDHENMFWYRQDPGLGLRLIYFSYDVKMKEKGDIPEGYSVSREKKERFSLILESASTNQTSMYLCASSFRQEQETQYFGPGTRLLVL.